The 2 T cell receptor beta chains listed next were all sequenced from one sample in a study of T cell changes during pregnancy in multiple sclerosis. Clones were read by immunoSEQ multiplex PCR, and TCRdb kept only the in-frame ones, dropping some. Here the sample spans around 66,000 clones, around 92% being singletons. This specimen was peripheral blood, taken after pregnancy. All receptors come from a female donor in good health, enrolled as a control in a pregnancy study.

The chain combines TRBV19 with TRBJ1-2, with TRBD1 identical over 9 bases. Germline loops: CDR1 LNHDA, CDR2 SQIVND (reference sequence). Germline trimming cut 7 bases from V and 5 bases from J; bases unmatched to any gene: 5. The CDR3 is 13 residues long. The CDR3 region is CASTRGQGYGYTF. CDR3 bases: TGTGCCAGTACGCGGGGACAGGGTTATGGCTACACCTTC.

This chain joins TRBV14 and TRBJ2-5, with 13 bases that match TRBD2. This CDR3 has 15 residues. J lost 4 bases, V lost 5 bases, and 4 bases had no gene match. Germline V lookup: CDR1 SGHDN, CDR2 FVKESK. The CDR3 bases are TGTGCCAGCAGCTCCAGACTAGCGGGGGGAGAGACCCAGTACTTC. Translation: CASSSRLAGGETQYF.